These T cell receptor beta chains were read from a single sample in a study of T cells in Graves' hyperthyroidism and ophthalmopathy. TCRdb ran MiXCR on the multiplex PCR reads and lists one entry per CDR3 protein. The repertoire holds 380,000 or so distinct CDR3 sequences, with over 15% as singletons. What was sequenced was blood. Receptors originate from a woman aged 18 to 35 with Graves' hyperthyroidism. CDR3s include the opening cysteine and the closing phenylalanine or tryptophan. D genes are given only for firm matches. Clone size is given for some rows only: seen once, a few or many times, or a class if the clone is expanded.

CDR3nt: TGTGCCATCAGTGACTCGCGGCGGTGGTCAGATACGCAGTATTTT
CDR3aa: CAISDSRRWSDTQYF
abundance: many
j_gene: TRBJ2-3
d_gene: NA
v_gene: TRBV10-3

CDR3nt: TGTGCCAGCAGCTTAGCCGGACAGGGGGCAGGCGAGCAGTACTTC
CDR3aa: CASSLAGQGAGEQYF
abundance: NA
j_gene: TRBJ2-7
d_gene: TRBD1
v_gene: TRBV7-9

CDR3nt: TGTGCCAGCAGGAGAGATTTATATCAGCCCCAGCATTTT
CDR3aa: CASRRDLYQPQHF
abundance: many
j_gene: TRBJ1-5
d_gene: NA
v_gene: TRBV6-5

CDR3nt: TGTGCCAGCAGTTTGAAAATGAGCAATCAGCCCCAGCATTTT
CDR3aa: CASSLKMSNQPQHF
abundance: once
j_gene: TRBJ1-5
d_gene: NA
v_gene: TRBV28

CDR3nt: TGTGCCAGCAGCCAAGATGGATTTCGCGGAGGTCAAGAGACCCAGTACTTC
CDR3aa: CASSQDGFRGGQETQYF
abundance: many
j_gene: TRBJ2-5
d_gene: NA
v_gene: TRBV3-1

CDR3nt: TGTGCCAGCAGTTACATCGCCCTTAACACTGAAGCTTTCTTT
CDR3aa: CASSYIALNTEAFF
abundance: NA
j_gene: TRBJ1-1
d_gene: NA
v_gene: TRBV6-5

CDR3nt: TGTGCCACCAGTGAGCCGGATGATACGCAGTATTTT
CDR3aa: CATSEPDDTQYF
abundance: few
j_gene: TRBJ2-3
d_gene: NA
v_gene: TRBV24-1

CDR3nt: TGTGCCAGCAGCTCGGGACGGACCACCGGGGAGCTGTTTTTT
CDR3aa: CASSSGRTTGELFF
abundance: many
j_gene: TRBJ2-2
d_gene: NA
v_gene: TRBV11-2

CDR3nt: TGTGCCAGCAGCTTCCATCGGGACGGGAGTTTTTACACCGGGGAGCTGTTTTTT
CDR3aa: CASSFHRDGSFYTGELFF
abundance: few
j_gene: TRBJ2-2
d_gene: NA
v_gene: TRBV11-1

CDR3nt: TGTGCCAGCAGCCCAGGTTCGGGGGTAATATTCTCCCGGTATGGCTACACCTTC
CDR3aa: CASSPGSGVIFSRYGYTF
abundance: few
j_gene: TRBJ1-2
d_gene: NA
v_gene: TRBV12-3/TRBV12-4

CDR3nt: TGTGCCAGCATCAACCAGGGGACGGGCTACACCTTC
CDR3aa: CASINQGTGYTF
abundance: many
j_gene: TRBJ1-2
d_gene: NA
v_gene: TRBV12-3/TRBV12-4

CDR3nt: TGTGCCAGCTCACCATCCCCCGGGCGCTCTGGAAACACCATATATTTT
CDR3aa: CASSPSPGRSGNTIYF
abundance: NA
j_gene: TRBJ1-3
d_gene: NA
v_gene: TRBV18

CDR3nt: TGTGCCAGCAGCCGCGACAGGGGGAGAATGAACACTGAAGCTTTCTTT
CDR3aa: CASSRDRGRMNTEAFF
abundance: many
j_gene: TRBJ1-1
d_gene: TRBD1
v_gene: TRBV7-8

CDR3nt: TGTGCCTGGAGTACTTTGACACCTAACACCGGGGAGCTGTTTTTT
CDR3aa: CAWSTLTPNTGELFF
abundance: many
j_gene: TRBJ2-2
d_gene: NA
v_gene: TRBV30

CDR3nt: TGTGCCAGTAGTGGGGACAGCTTGAACACTGAAGCTTTCTTT
CDR3aa: CASSGDSLNTEAFF
abundance: many
j_gene: TRBJ1-1
d_gene: TRBD1
v_gene: TRBV19

CDR3nt: TGTGCCAGCAGCCGAAAACTAGGGGAGGGGGCTGAAGCTTTCTTT
CDR3aa: CASSRKLGEGAEAFF
abundance: few
j_gene: TRBJ1-1
d_gene: NA
v_gene: TRBV3-1

CDR3nt: TGTGCCAGCACCACTGGGGGGACAGGGGGTCAAGCGGAGTACTTC
CDR3aa: CASTTGGTGGQAEYF
abundance: NA
j_gene: TRBJ2-7
d_gene: TRBD1
v_gene: TRBV6-1

CDR3nt: TGTGCCTGGATGGGGGGTTCCTACGAGCAGTACTTC
CDR3aa: CAWMGGSYEQYF
abundance: many
j_gene: TRBJ2-7
d_gene: NA
v_gene: TRBV30

CDR3nt: TGTGCCAGCAGCTATACAGCTAACTATGGCTACACCTTC
CDR3aa: CASSYTANYGYTF
abundance: many
j_gene: TRBJ1-2
d_gene: NA
v_gene: TRBV5-6

CDR3nt: TGTGCCAGCAGGGAATTCAAGGGAGCCAAAAACATTCAGTACTTC
CDR3aa: CASREFKGAKNIQYF
abundance: many
j_gene: TRBJ2-4
d_gene: NA
v_gene: TRBV6-2/TRBV6-3

CDR3nt: TGCGCCAGCAGCCTAACCAATCCCCAGGGGGCTAGGTTCCAGCCCCAGCATTTT
CDR3aa: CASSLTNPQGARFQPQHF
abundance: NA
j_gene: TRBJ1-5
d_gene: TRBD1
v_gene: TRBV4-1

CDR3nt: TGTGCCAGCTCCCCAGTCGAGGCGGGGGAGCAGTACTTC
CDR3aa: CASSPVEAGEQYF
abundance: many
j_gene: TRBJ2-7
d_gene: NA
v_gene: TRBV18

CDR3nt: TGTGCCAGCTGGAGGACTCCAAACACTGAAGCTTTCTTT
CDR3aa: CASWRTPNTEAFF
abundance: NA
j_gene: TRBJ1-1
d_gene: NA
v_gene: TRBV6-1

CDR3nt: TGTGCCAGCAGTTTATTAGCGGGGGGGCGAGAGACCCAGTACTTC
CDR3aa: CASSLLAGGRETQYF
abundance: many
j_gene: TRBJ2-5
d_gene: TRBD2
v_gene: TRBV27

CDR3nt: TGCAGTGCCCCTGCGACAGGGCGTACCTACGAGCAGTACTTC
CDR3aa: CSAPATGRTYEQYF
abundance: many
j_gene: TRBJ2-7
d_gene: TRBD1
v_gene: TRBV20-1

CDR3nt: TGCAGTGCTAGAGATTCCCAGGGAAGTCAGGAGACCCAGTACTTC
CDR3aa: CSARDSQGSQETQYF
abundance: NA
j_gene: TRBJ2-5
d_gene: NA
v_gene: TRBV20-1

CDR3nt: TGTGCCAGCAGTCGTATCAGGCTAGAGACCCAGTACTTC
CDR3aa: CASSRIRLETQYF
abundance: many
j_gene: TRBJ2-5
d_gene: NA
v_gene: TRBV2

CDR3nt: TGTGCCAGCAGTTATGTACCTAACTACGAGCAGTACTTC
CDR3aa: CASSYVPNYEQYF
abundance: NA
j_gene: TRBJ2-7
d_gene: NA
v_gene: TRBV11-2

CDR3nt: TGTGCCAGCAGCCAGGGACAGGGGGCACACGGGGAGCTGTTTTTT
CDR3aa: CASSQGQGAHGELFF
abundance: few
j_gene: TRBJ2-2
d_gene: TRBD1
v_gene: TRBV7-3